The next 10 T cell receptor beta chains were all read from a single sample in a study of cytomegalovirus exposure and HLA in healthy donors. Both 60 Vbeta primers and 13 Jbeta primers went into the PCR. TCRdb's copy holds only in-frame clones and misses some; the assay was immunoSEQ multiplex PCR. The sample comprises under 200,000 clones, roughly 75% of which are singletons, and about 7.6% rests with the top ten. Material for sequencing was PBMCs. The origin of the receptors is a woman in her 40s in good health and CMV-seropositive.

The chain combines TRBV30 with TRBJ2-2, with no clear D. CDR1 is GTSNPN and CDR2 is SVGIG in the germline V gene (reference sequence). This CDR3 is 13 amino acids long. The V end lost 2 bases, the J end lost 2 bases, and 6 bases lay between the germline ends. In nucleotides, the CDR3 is TGTGCCTGGAGTTATTTCAACACCGGGGAGCTGTTTTTT. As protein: CAWSYFNTGELFF. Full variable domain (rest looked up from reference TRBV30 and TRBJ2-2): SQTIHQWPATLVQPVGSPLSLECTVEGTSNPNLYWYRQAAGRGLQLLFYSVGIGQISSEVPQNLSASRPQDRQFILSSKKLLLSDSGFYLCAWSYFNTGELFFGEGSRLTVL.

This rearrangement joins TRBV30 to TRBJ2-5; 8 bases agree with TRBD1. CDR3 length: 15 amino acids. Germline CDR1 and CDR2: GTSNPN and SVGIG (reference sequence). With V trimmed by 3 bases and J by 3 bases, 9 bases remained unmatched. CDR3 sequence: CAWRGIGTGEETQYF. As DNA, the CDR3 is TGTGCCTGGAGGGGAATCGGGACAGGAGAAGAGACCCAGTACTTC.

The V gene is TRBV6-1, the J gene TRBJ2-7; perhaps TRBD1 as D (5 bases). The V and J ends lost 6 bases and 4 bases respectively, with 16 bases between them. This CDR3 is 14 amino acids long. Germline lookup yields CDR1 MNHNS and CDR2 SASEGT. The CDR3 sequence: CASSNGQGGYEQYF. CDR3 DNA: TGTGCCAGCAGCAACGGGCAGGGTGGGTACGAGCAGTACTTC.

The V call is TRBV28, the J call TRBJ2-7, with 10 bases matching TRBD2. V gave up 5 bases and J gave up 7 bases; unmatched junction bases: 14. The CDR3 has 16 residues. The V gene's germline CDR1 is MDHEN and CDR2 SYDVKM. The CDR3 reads CASSPTSGPTLVEQYF. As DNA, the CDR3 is TGTGCCAGCAGTCCGACTAGCGGGCCCACTTTGGTAGAGCAGTACTTC.

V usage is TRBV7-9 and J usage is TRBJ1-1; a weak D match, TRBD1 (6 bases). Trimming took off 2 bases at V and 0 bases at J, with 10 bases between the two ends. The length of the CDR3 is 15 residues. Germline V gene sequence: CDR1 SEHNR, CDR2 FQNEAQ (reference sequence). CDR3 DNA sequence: TGTGCCAGCAGCTTAAGGGGGGGCATGAACACTGAAGCTTTCTTT. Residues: CASSLRGGMNTEAFF.

The CDR3 loop reads CASSPPPGGSDYNEQFF. In DNA, the CDR3 is TGTGCCAGCAGCCCACCCCCCGGTGGTAGCGATTACAATGAGCAGTTCTTC. The chain uses TRBV4-2 and TRBJ2-1, with a possible D match to TRBD2 (5 bases). Germline assignment: CDR1 LGHNA and CDR2 YNFKEQ. This CDR3 comprises 17 residues. The germline V and J ends were trimmed by 4 bases and 4 bases, with 20 bases remaining between them.

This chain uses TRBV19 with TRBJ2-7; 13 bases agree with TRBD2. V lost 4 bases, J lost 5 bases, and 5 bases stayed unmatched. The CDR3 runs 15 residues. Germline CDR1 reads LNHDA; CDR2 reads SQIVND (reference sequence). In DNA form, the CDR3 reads TGTGCCAGTAGTACCTCCGGACTAGCGGGAGACGAGCAGTACTTC. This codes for CASSTSGLAGDEQYF.

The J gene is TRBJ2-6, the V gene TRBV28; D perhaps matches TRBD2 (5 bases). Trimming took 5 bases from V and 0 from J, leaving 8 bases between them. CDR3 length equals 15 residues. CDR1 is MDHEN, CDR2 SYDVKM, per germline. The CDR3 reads CASSQRSSGANVLTF. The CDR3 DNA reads TGTGCCAGCAGTCAGCGGTCCTCTGGGGCCAACGTCCTGACTTTC.

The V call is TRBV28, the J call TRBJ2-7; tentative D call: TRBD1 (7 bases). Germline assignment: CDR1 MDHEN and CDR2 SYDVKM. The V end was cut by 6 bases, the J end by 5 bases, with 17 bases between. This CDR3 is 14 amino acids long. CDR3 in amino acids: CASRLTGDFDEQYF. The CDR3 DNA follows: TGTGCCAGCAGATTAACAGGGGACTTCGACGAGCAGTACTTC.

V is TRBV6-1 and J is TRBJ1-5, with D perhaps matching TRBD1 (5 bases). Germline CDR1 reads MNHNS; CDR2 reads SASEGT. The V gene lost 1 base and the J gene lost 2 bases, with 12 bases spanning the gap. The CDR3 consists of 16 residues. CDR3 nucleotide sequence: TGTGCCAGCAGTGAAGGGGGGGGTTATCGCAATCAGCCCCAGCATTTT. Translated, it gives CASSEGGGYRNQPQHF.